This record concerns one T cell receptor (beta chain) sequence. This record comes from a study of blood T cell repertoires in COVID-19. Study details: There were acute and convalescent COVID-19 samples, and they came from the United States, Italy and Spain. Sample material is recorded as cDNA or gDNA derived from T cells, B-cell-depleted T cells, or PBMCs.

The germline V gene has CDR1 SGHRS and CDR2 YFSETQ. This CDR3 spans 16 amino acids. Losses at the gene ends were 1 base for V and 2 bases for J; bases not matched to a gene: 6. Per the study methods: Quantification of nucleated cells was approximated via reference gene primer amplification. Assay used: immunoSEQ multiplex PCR; TCRdb lists only in-frame clones, some missing. V and J calls plus clone size are reproduced from that table; the DNA served to infer D and trimming. The sample lists about 42,000 clones, roughly three quarters seen once, with about 9% in the top ten. The clonotype comes from a man aged 70-80 years with active or convalescent COVID-19. The chain employs TRBV5-1 and TRBJ2-5; 9 bases are a match to TRBD1. What was sequenced was peripheral blood. DNA for the CDR3: TGCGCCAGCAGCTTGACAGGGGGCGTAGATCAAGAGACCCAGTACTTC. Encoded protein: CASSLTGGVDQETQYF.